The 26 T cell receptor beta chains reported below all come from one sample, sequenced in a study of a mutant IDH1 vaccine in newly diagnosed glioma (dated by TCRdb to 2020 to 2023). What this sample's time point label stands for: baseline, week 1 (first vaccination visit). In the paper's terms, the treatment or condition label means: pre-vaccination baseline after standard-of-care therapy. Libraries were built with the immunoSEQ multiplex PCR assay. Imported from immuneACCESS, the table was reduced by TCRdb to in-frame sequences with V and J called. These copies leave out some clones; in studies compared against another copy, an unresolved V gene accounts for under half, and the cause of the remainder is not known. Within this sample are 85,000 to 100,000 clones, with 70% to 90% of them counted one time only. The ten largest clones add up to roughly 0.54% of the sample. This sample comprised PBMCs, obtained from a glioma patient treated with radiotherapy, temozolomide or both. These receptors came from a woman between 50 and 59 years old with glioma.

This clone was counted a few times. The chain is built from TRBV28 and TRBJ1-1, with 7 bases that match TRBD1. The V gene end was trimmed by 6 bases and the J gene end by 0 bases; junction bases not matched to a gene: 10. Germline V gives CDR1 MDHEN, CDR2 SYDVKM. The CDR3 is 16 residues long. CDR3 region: CASRSSTGQVNTEAFF. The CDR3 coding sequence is TGTGCCAGCAGATCCTCCACAGGACAGGTGAACACTGAAGCTTTCTTT. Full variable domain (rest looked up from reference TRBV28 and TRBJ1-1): DVKVTQSSRYLVKRTGEKVFLECVQDMDHENMFWYRQDPGLGLRLIYFSYDVKMKEKGDIPEGYSVSREKKERFSLILESASTNQTSMYLCASRSSTGQVNTEAFFGQGTRLTVV.

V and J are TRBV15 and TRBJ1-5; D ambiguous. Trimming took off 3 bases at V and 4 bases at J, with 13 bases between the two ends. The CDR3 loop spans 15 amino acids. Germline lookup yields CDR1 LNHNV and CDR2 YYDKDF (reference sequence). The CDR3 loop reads CATSRGAVHNQPQHF. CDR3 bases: TGTGCCACCAGCAGGGGAGCGGTTCATAATCAGCCCCAGCATTTT.

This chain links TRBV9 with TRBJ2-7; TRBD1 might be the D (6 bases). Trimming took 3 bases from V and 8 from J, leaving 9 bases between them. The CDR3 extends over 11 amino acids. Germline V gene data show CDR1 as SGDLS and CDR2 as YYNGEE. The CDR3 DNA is TGTGCCAGCAGCGAGGGGACAAAGCAGTACTTC. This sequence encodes CASSEGTKQYF.

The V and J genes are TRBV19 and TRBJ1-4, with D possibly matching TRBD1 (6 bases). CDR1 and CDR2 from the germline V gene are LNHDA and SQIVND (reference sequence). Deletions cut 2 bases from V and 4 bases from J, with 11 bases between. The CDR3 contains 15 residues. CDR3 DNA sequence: TGTGCCAGTAGTATAAGGGGGAATAATAATGAAAAACTGTTTTTT. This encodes CASSIRGNNNEKLFF.

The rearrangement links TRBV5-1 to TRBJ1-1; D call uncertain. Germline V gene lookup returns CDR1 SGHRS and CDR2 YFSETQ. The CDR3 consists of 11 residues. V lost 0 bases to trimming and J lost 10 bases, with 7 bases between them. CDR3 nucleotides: TGCGCCAGCAGCTTGGAAGGGAGAGCTTTCTTT. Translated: CASSLEGRAFF.

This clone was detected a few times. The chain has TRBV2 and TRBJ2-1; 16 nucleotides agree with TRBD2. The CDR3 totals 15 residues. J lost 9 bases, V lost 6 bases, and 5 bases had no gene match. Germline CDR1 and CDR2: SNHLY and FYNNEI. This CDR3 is CASRPGLAGGTEQFF. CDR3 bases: TGTGCCAGCAGACCGGGACTAGCGGGAGGGACTGAGCAGTTCTTC. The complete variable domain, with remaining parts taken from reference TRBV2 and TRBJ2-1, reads EPEVTQTPSHQVTQMGQEVILRCVPISNHLYFYWYRQILGQKVEFLVSFYNNEISEKSEIFDDQFSVERPDGSNFTLKIRSTKLEDSAMYFCASRPGLAGGTEQFFGPGTRLTVL.

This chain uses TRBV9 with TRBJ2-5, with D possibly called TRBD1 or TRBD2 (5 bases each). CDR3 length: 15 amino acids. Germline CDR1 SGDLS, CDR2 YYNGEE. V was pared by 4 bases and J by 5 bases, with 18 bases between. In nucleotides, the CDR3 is TGTGCCAGCAGCCCTGACGGGTCCTGGGGGGAGACCCAGTACTTC. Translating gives CASSPDGSWGETQYF.

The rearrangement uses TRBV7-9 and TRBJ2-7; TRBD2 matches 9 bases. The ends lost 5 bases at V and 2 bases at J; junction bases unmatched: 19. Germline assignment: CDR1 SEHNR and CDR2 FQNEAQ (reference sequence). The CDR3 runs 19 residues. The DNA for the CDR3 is TGTGCCAGCAGCCCCTCAAAGTGGCTAGCGGGATCCAAGCCCTACGAGCAGTACTTC. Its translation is CASSPSKWLAGSKPYEQYF.

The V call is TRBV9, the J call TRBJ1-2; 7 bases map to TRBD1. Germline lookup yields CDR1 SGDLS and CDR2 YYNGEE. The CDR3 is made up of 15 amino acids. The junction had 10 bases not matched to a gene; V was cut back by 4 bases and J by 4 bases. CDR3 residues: CASSPGGAQGYGYTF. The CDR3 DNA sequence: TGTGCCAGCAGCCCAGGGGGGGCACAGGGCTATGGCTACACCTTC.

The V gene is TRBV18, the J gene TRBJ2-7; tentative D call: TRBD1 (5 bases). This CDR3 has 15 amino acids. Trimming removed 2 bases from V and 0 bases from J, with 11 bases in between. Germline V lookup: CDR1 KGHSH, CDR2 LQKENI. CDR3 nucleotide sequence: TGTGCCAGCTCACCAAGCAAGGGGTCCTCCTACGAGCAGTACTTC. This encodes CASSPSKGSSYEQYF.

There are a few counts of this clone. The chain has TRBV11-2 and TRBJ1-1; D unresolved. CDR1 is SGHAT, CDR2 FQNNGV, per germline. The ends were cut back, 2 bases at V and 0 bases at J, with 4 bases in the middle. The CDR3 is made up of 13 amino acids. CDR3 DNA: TGTGCCAGCAGCTTAAACTTGAACACTGAAGCTTTCTTT. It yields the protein CASSLNLNTEAFF.

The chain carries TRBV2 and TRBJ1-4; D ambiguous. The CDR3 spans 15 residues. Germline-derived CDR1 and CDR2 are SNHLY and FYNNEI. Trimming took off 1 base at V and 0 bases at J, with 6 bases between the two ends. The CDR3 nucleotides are TGTGCCAGCAGTGAAGGAGCGTCAACTAATGAAAAACTGTTTTTT. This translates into CASSEGASTNEKLFF.

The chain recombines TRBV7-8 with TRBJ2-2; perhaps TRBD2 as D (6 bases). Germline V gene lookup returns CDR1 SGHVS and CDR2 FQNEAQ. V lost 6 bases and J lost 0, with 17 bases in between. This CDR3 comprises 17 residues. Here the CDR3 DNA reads TGTGCCAGCAGTCCTCGGAGGGTTCTACCGAACACCGGGGAGCTGTTTTTT. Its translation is CASSPRRVLPNTGELFF.

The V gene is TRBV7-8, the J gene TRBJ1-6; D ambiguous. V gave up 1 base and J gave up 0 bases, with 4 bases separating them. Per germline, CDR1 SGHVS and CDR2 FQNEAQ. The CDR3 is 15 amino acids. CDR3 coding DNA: TGTGCCAGCAGCTTAGAGAGCTCCTATAATTCACCCCTCCACTTT. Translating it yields CASSLESSYNSPLHF.

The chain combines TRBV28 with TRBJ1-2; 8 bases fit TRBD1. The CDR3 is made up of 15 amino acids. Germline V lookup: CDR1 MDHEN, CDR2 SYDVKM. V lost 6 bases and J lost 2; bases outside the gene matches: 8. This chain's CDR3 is CASRQQGGLNYGYTF. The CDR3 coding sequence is TGTGCCAGCAGACAACAGGGGGGGCTCAACTATGGCTACACCTTC.

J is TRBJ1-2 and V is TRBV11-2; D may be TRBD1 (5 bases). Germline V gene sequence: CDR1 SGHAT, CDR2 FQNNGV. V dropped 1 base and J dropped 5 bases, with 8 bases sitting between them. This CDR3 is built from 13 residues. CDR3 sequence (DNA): TGTGCCAGCAGCTTAGGCGGGGGGTATGGCTACACCTTC. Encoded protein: CASSLGGGYGYTF.

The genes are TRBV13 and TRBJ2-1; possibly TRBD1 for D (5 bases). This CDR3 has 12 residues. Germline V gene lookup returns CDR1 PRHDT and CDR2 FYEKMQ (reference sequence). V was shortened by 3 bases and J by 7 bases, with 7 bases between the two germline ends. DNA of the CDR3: TGTGCCAGCAGCTTGCAGGGAAATGAGCAGTTCTTC. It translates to CASSLQGNEQFF.

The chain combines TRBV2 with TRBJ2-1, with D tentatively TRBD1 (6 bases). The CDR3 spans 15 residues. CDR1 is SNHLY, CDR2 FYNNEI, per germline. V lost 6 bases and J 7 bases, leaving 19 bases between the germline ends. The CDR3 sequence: CASSRDRTRSNEQFF. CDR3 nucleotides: TGTGCCAGCAGCCGCGACAGGACGCGTTCGAATGAGCAGTTCTTC.

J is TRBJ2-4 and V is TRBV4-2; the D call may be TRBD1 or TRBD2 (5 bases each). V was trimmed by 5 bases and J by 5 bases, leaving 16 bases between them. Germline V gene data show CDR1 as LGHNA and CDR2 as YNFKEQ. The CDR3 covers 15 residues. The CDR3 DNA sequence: TGTGCCAGCAGCAACCGCTACGGGACCGAAAACATTCAGTACTTC. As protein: CASSNRYGTENIQYF.

In nucleotides, the CDR3 is TGTGCCAGCTCACCGTCGACAGGGTCGGACACCGGGGAGCTGTTTTTT. It yields the protein CASSPSTGSDTGELFF. The chain combines TRBV18 with TRBJ2-2; 7 nucleotides line up with TRBD1. CDR3 length: 16 amino acids. Germline-derived CDR1 and CDR2 are KGHSH and LQKENI. The junction had 7 bases not matched to a gene; V was cut back by 3 bases and J by 3 bases.

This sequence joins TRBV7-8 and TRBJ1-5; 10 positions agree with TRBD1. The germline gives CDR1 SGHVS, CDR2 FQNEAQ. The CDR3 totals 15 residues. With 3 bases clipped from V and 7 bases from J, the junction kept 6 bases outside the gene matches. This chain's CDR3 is CASSLPGQGFQPQHF. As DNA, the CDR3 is TGTGCCAGCAGCTTGCCGGGACAGGGGTTCCAGCCCCAGCATTTT.

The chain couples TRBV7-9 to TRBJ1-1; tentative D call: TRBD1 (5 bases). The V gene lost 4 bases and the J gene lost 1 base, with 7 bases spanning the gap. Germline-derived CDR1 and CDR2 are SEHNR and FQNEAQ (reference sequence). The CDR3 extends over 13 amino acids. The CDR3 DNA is TGTGCCAGCAGCTCTACAGGGAACACTGAAGCTTTCTTT. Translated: CASSSTGNTEAFF.

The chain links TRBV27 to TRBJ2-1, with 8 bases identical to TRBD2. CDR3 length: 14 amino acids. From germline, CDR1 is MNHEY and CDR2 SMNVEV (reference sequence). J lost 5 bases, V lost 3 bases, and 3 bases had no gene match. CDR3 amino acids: CASSFSGDHNEQFF. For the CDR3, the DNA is TGTGCCAGCAGTTTTAGCGGGGATCACAATGAGCAGTTCTTC.

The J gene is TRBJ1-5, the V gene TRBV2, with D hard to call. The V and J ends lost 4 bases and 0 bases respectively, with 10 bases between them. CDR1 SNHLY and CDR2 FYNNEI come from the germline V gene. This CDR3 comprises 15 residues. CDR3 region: CASSANGYSNQPQHF. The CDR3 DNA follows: TGTGCCAGCAGTGCGAATGGGTATAGCAATCAGCCCCAGCATTTT.

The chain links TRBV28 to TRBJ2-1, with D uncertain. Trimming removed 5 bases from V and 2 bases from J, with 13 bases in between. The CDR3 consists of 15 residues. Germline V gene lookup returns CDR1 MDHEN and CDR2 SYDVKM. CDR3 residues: CASSPGEGPYNEQFF. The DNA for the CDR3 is TGTGCCAGCAGTCCCGGTGAAGGACCCTACAATGAGCAGTTCTTC.

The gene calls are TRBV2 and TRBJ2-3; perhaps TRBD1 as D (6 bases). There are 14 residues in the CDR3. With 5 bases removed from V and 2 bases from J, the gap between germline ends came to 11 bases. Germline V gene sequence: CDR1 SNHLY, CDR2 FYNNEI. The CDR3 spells CASSLRTVTDTQYF. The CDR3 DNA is TGTGCCAGCAGTTTGCGGACAGTCACAGATACGCAGTATTTT.